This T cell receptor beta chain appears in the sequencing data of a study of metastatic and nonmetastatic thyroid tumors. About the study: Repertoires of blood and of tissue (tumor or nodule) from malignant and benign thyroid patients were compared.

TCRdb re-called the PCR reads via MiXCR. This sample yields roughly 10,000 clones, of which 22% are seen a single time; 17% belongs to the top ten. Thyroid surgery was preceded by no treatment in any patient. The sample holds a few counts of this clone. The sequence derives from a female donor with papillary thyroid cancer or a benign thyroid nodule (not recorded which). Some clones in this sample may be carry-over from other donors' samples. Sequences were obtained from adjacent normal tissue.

The CDR3 nucleotides are TGTGCCAGCAGTTACTCGGGAGGGTTTGAGGCTAGCACCGGGGAGCTGTTTTTT. This gives the protein CASSYSGGFEASTGELFF. The chain uses TRBV6-5 and TRBJ2-2, with TRBD2 matching over 7 bases. CDR3 length: 18 residues. CDR1 is MNHEY, CDR2 SVGAGI, per germline. Trimming took 0 bases from V and 4 from J; bases not matched to a gene: 11.